These 16 T cell receptor beta chains originate from one sample sequenced in a study of control samples from healthy donors and cancer patients. Sequenced by immunoSEQ multiplex PCR; TCRdb stores in-frame clones only, minus some. The data hold fewer than 200,000 clones, with around 90% observed a single time. The sequenced material came from blood. The origin of the receptors is a woman between 50 and 59 years old in good health.

This clone was observed a few times. The chain is built from TRBV5-1 and TRBJ2-7, with 10 bases identical to TRBD1. This CDR3 region has 14 residues. Germline CDR1 SGHRS, CDR2 YFSETQ. V shed 4 bases and J 6 bases; nucleotides not matched to a gene: 7. The CDR3 DNA reads as TGCGCCAGCAGCCCGGGACAGGGGTACCTCGAGCAGTACTTC. Translated, it gives CASSPGQGYLEQYF.

This clone was picked up one time. V usage is TRBV7-2 and J usage is TRBJ1-4; D gene uncertain. V shed 5 bases and J shed 5 bases, with 15 bases lying between them. This CDR3 comprises 15 residues. Germline assignment: CDR1 SGHTA and CDR2 FQGNSA. Written as DNA, the CDR3 is TGTGCCAGCAGCCTGGACTCTACAGAGAATGAAAAACTGTTTTTT. It codes for CASSLDSTENEKLFF.

This sequence joins TRBV27 and TRBJ2-6; possible D gene TRBD1, 6 bases. The CDR3 is 16 amino acids. Germline CDR1 reads MNHEY; CDR2 reads SMNVEV (reference sequence). Trimming took off 5 bases at V and 0 bases at J, with 11 bases between the two ends. The CDR3 DNA reads as TGTGCCAGCAGTCCATGGACAGACTCTGGGGCCAACGTCCTGACTTTC. Its protein product is CASSPWTDSGANVLTF.

This clone was seen just once. The J gene is TRBJ2-1, the V gene TRBV6-5, with 9 bases identical to TRBD2. The length of the CDR3 is 12 residues. Germline CDR1 is MNHEY and CDR2 is SVGAGI. Trimming removed 10 bases from V and 7 bases from J; junction bases left unmatched: 5. Written as DNA, the CDR3 is TGTGCCACCACGGCGGGGGGGAATGAGCAGTTCTTC. It yields the protein CATTAGGNEQFF.

This rearrangement joins TRBV15 to TRBJ2-1; unclear D gene. Germline V lookup: CDR1 LNHNV, CDR2 YYDKDF (reference sequence). This CDR3 contains 14 residues. Trimming shortened V by 7 bases and J by 2 bases, and 12 bases separated the two germline ends. The CDR3 DNA reads TGTGCCACCATGGGTCCTCCGACCTACAATGAGCAGTTCTTC. It specifies CATMGPPTYNEQFF.

The CDR3 reads CASSIVRAGQETQYF. The CDR3 DNA reads as TGTGCCAGTAGTATAGTAAGAGCGGGACAAGAGACCCAGTACTTC. J is TRBJ2-5 and V is TRBV19; 7 bases are a match to TRBD2. CDR1 is LNHDA and CDR2 is SQIVND in the germline V gene (reference sequence). Trimming removed 1 base from V and 2 bases from J; junction bases left unmatched: 4. This CDR3 is built from 15 residues.

This clone has just one count. This chain uses TRBV5-4 with TRBJ1-2, with D perhaps matching TRBD1 (5 bases). V gave up 6 bases and J gave up 8 bases, with 23 bases separating them. From germline, CDR1 is SGHNT and CDR2 YYREEE (reference sequence). The CDR3 spans 15 residues. The DNA of the CDR3 is TGTGCCAGCAACTTAGAAGGCGGGACCCAGAGGGGCTACACCTTC. Protein sequence: CASNLEGGTQRGYTF. Looking up the rest from reference TRBV5-4 and TRBJ1-2 gives the full variable domain: ETGVTQSPTHLIKTRGQQVTLRCSSQSGHNTVSWYQQALGQGPQFIFQYYREEENGRGNFPPRFSGLQFPNYSSELNVNALELDDSALYLCASNLEGGTQRGYTFGSGTRLTVV.

This chain joins TRBV24-1 and TRBJ2-7; tentatively, D is TRBD1 (5 bases). V was pared by 4 bases and J by 3 bases, with 27 bases between. The CDR3 runs 19 residues. Germline-derived CDR1 and CDR2 are KGHDR and SFDVKD. CDR3 bases: TGTGCCACCAGTGAAAGCACTCCTACGACGGCAGGGATGAACTACGAGCAGTACTTC. It codes for CATSESTPTTAGMNYEQYF.

This chain joins TRBV27 and TRBJ2-7; 8 nucleotides line up with TRBD2. This CDR3 comprises 14 residues. Germline CDR1 is MNHEY and CDR2 is SMNVEV (reference sequence). V lost 0 bases and J lost 8; bases outside the gene matches: 6. The CDR3 sequence: CASSLSSGILKQYF. CDR3 bases: TGTGCCAGCAGTTTATCTAGCGGGATTTTAAAGCAGTACTTC.

This sequence joins TRBV28 and TRBJ1-2; perhaps TRBD1 as D (5 bases). Germline V gene lookup returns CDR1 MDHEN and CDR2 SYDVKM. The V gene lost 2 bases and the J gene lost 4 bases, with 8 bases spanning the gap. CDR3 length: 13 amino acids. CDR3 nucleotides: TGTGCCAGCAGTTTAGACGGGGCCTATGGCTACACCTTC. Translated, it gives CASSLDGAYGYTF.

The chain links TRBV7-3 to TRBJ1-2, with 9 bases that match TRBD1. CDR1 is SGHTA, CDR2 FQGTGA, per germline. Trimming cost V 5 bases and J 4 bases; bases outside gene matches: 8. The length of the CDR3 is 15 residues. CDR3 sequence reads: CASSQQGAGSYGYTF. CDR3 coding DNA: TGTGCCAGCAGCCAACAGGGGGCTGGGAGCTATGGCTACACCTTC.

The gene calls are TRBV5-4 and TRBJ2-2, with D possibly being TRBD2 (7 bases). V was pared by 4 bases and J by 4 bases, with 17 bases between. Germline CDR1 and CDR2: SGHNT and YYREEE (reference sequence). This CDR3 region has 16 residues. This CDR3 reads CASSPRGAGATGELFF. The CDR3 bases are TGTGCCAGCAGCCCCCGGGGGGCTGGGGCCACCGGGGAGCTGTTTTTT.

The DNA for the CDR3 is TGTGCCAGCACCTCGGACAGGAACACCGGGGAGCTGTTTTTT. Protein product: CASTSDRNTGELFF. The chain uses TRBV21-1 and TRBJ2-2; the DNA was not compared with TRBD1, the D call given in the table. TRBV21-1 corresponds to a pseudogene. The CDR3 consists of 14 residues.

This clone turned up a few times. The V call is TRBV7-3, the J call TRBJ1-1, with D unclear. Trimming left V 1 base short and J 4 bases short, with 7 bases between. Looked up from germline, CDR1 is SGHTA and CDR2 is FQGTGA. The CDR3 contains 13 residues. CDR3 in amino acids: CASSLMEGTEAFF. CDR3 nucleotides: TGTGCCAGCAGCTTAATGGAGGGCACTGAAGCTTTCTTT.

This chain joins TRBV28 and TRBJ2-2; perhaps D is TRBD1 or TRBD2 (5 bases each). V was shortened by 5 bases and J by 0 bases, with 10 bases between the two germline ends. This CDR3 comprises 15 residues. The germline V gene encodes CDR1 MDHEN and CDR2 SYDVKM. The CDR3 here is CASSPGTPNTGELFF. CDR3 nucleotide sequence: TGTGCCAGCAGTCCCGGGACGCCGAACACCGGGGAGCTGTTTTTT.

Written as DNA, the CDR3 is TGTGCCAGCAGCGGCCCCACAGGGGGATCCTACAATGAGCAGTTCTTC. This sequence encodes CASSGPTGGSYNEQFF. J is TRBJ2-1 and V is TRBV9, with TRBD1 matching over 8 bases. Trimming removed 3 bases from V and 1 base from J; junction bases left unmatched: 6. The CDR3 contains 16 residues. Germline lookup yields CDR1 SGDLS and CDR2 YYNGEE.